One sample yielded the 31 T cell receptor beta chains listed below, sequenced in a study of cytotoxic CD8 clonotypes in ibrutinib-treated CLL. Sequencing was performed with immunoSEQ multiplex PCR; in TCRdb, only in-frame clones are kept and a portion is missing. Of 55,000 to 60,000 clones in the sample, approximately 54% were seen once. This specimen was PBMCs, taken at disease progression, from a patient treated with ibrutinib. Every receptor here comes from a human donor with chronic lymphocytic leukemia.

The DNA for the CDR3 is TGTGCCAGCAGTTACTCGTATTCCCGGGCAGATACGCAGTATTTT. It specifies CASSYSYSRADTQYF. V usage is TRBV6-5 and J usage is TRBJ2-3, with no clear D. This CDR3 comprises 15 residues. Deletions cut 0 bases from V and 4 bases from J, with 11 bases between. Germline values: CDR1 MNHEY, CDR2 SVGAGI.

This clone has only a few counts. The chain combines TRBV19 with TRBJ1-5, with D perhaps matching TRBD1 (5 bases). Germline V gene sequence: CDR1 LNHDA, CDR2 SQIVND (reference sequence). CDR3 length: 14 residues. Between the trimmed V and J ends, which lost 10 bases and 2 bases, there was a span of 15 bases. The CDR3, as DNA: TGTGCCACCCACCTGGGAGGGGGCAATCAGCCCCAGCATTTT. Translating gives CATHLGGGNQPQHF.

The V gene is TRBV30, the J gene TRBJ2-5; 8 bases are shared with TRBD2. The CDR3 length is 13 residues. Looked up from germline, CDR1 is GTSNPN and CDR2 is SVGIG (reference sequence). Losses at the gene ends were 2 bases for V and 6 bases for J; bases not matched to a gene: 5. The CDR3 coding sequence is TGTGCCTGGAGTAGCGGGGGAAGGAAGACCCAGTACTTC. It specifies CAWSSGGRKTQYF.

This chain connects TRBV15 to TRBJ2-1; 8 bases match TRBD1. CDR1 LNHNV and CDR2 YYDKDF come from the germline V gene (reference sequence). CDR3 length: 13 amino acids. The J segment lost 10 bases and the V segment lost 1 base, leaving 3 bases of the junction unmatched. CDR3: CATSRGDRGEQFF. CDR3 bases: TGTGCCACCAGCAGAGGTGACAGGGGCGAGCAGTTCTTC.

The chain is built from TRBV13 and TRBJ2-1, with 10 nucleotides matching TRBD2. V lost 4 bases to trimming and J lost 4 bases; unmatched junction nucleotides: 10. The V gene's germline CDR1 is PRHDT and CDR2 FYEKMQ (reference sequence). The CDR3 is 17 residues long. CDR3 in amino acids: CASSSLTGLAPYNEQFF. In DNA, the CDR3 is TGTGCCAGCAGCTCACTTACGGGACTAGCGCCTTACAATGAGCAGTTCTTC.

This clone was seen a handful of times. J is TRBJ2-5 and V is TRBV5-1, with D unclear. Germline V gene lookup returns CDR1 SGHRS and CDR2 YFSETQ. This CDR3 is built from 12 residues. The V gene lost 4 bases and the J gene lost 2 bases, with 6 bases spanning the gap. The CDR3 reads CASSLDQETQYF. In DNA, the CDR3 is TGCGCCAGCAGCCTCGATCAAGAGACCCAGTACTTC.

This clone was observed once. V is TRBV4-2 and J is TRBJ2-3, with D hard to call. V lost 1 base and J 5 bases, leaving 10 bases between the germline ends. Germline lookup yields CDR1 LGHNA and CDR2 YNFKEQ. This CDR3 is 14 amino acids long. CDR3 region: CASSQVGSLDTQYF. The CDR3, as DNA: TGTGCCAGCAGCCAAGTAGGTAGTCTAGATACGCAGTATTTT.

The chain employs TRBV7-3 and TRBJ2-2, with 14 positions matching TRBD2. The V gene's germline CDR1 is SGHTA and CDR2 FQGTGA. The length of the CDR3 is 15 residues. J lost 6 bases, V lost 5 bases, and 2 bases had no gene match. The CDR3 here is CASSTGLAGAGELFF. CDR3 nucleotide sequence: TGTGCCAGCAGCACGGGACTAGCGGGAGCCGGGGAGCTGTTTTTT.

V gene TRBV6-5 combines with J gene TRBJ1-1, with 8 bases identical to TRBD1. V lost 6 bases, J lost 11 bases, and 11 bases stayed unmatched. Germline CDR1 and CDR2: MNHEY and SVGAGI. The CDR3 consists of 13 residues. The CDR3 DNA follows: TGTGCCAGCAGGCCTCCGACAGGGGTAGGTGCTTTCTTT. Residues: CASRPPTGVGAFF.

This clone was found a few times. CDR3: CASSWSSDTEAFF. Here the CDR3 DNA reads TGTGCCAGCAGTTGGTCCTCGGACACTGAAGCTTTCTTT. V gene TRBV6-4 combines with J gene TRBJ1-1; unclear D gene. The germline V gene has CDR1 MRHNA and CDR2 SNTAGT. The length of the CDR3 is 13 residues. V was cut by 5 bases and J by 3 bases, with 10 bases left in between.

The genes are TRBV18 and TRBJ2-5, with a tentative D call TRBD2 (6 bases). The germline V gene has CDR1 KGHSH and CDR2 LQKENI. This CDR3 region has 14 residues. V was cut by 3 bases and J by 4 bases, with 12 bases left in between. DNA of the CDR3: TGTGCCAGCTCACCGGGCGGGAAGGGAGAGACCCAGTACTTC. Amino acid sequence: CASSPGGKGETQYF.

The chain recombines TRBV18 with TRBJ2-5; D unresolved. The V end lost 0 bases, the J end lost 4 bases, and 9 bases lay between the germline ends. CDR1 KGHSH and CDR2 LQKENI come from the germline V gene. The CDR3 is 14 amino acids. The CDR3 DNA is TGTGCCAGCTCACCACCGGGTAGTTCAGAGACCCAGTACTTC. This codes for CASSPPGSSETQYF.

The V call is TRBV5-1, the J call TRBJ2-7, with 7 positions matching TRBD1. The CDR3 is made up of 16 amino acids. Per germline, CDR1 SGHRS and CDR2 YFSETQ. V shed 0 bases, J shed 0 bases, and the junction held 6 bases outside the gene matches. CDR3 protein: CASSLDRGPSSYEQYF. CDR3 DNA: TGCGCCAGCAGCTTGGACAGGGGACCAAGCTCCTACGAGCAGTACTTC.

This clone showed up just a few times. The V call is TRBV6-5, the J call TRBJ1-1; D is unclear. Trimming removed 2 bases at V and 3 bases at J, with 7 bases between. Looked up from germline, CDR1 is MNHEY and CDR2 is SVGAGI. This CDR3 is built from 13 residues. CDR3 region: CASSYGGYTEAFF. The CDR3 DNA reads TGTGCCAGCAGTTACGGAGGGTACACTGAAGCTTTCTTT.

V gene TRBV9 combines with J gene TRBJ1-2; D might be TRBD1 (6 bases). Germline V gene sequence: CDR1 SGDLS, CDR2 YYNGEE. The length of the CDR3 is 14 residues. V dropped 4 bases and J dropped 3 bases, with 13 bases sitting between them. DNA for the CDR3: TGTGCCAGCAGCTCGAGGACAGCTTACTATGGCTACACCTTC. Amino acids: CASSSRTAYYGYTF.

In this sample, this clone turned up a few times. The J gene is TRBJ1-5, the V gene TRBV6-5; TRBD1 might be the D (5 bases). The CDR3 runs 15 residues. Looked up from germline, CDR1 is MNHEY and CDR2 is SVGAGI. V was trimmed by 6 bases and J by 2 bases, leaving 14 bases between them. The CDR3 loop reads CASRIDRYGNQPQHF. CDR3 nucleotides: TGTGCCAGCAGGATAGACAGATATGGCAATCAGCCCCAGCATTTT.

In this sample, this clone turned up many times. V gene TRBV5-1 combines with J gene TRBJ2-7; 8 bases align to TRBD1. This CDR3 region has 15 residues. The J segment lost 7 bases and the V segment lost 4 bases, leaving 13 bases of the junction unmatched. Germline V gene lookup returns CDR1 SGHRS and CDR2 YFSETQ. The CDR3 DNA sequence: TGCGCCAGCAGCCTCGGGACAGGAATTCCTGGGGAGCAGTACTTC. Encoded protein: CASSLGTGIPGEQYF.

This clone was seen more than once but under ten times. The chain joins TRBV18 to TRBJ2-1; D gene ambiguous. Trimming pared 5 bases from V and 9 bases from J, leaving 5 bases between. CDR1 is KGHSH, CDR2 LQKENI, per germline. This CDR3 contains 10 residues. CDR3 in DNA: TGTGCCAGCTCAGATAGTGAGCAGTTCTTC. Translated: CASSDSEQFF.

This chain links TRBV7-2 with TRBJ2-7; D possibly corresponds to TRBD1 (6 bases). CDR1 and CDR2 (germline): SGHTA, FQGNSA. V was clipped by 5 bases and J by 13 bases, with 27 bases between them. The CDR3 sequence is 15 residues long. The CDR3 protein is CASSILRGGRDLLYF. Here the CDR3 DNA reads TGTGCCAGCAGCATACTCCGAGGGGGTCGGGACCTGCTTTACTTC.

CDR3 loop: CASSLDVSNTEAFF. As DNA, the CDR3 is TGTGCCAGCAGCTTAGATGTCTCGAACACTGAAGCTTTCTTT. The V gene is TRBV11-2, the J gene TRBJ1-1; D unresolved. This CDR3 has 14 residues. V lost 0 bases and J lost 1, with 6 bases in between. The germline V gene has CDR1 SGHAT and CDR2 FQNNGV.

The CDR3 DNA sequence: TGCAGTGCTTCCCAGGACTATGGCTACACCTTC. This translates into CSASQDYGYTF. J is TRBJ1-2 and V is TRBV20-1; D is unresolved. The CDR3 runs 11 residues. With 5 bases removed from V and 3 bases from J, the gap between germline ends came to 7 bases. The V gene's germline CDR1 is DFQATT and CDR2 SNEGSKA (reference sequence).

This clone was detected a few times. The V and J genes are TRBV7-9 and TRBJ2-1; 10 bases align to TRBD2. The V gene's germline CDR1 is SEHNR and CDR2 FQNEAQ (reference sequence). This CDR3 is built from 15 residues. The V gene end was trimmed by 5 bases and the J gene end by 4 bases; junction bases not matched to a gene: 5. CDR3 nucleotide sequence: TGTGCCAGCAGCGGGGGACTAGCGAATTACAATGAGCAGTTCTTC. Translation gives CASSGGLANYNEQFF. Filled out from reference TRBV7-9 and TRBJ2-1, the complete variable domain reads DTGVSQNPRHKITKRGQNVTFRCDPISEHNRLYWYRQTLGQGPEFLTYFQNEAQLEKSRLLSDRFSAERPKGSFSTLEIQRTEQGDSAMYLCASSGGLANYNEQFFGPGTRLTVL.

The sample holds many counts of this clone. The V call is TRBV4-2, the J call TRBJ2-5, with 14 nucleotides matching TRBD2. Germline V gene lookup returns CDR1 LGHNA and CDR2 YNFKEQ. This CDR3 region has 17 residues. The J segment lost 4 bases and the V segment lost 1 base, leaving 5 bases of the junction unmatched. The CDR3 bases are TGTGCCAGCAGCCAAGTGACTAGCGGGGGGGCCCCAGAGACCCAGTACTTC. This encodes CASSQVTSGGAPETQYF.

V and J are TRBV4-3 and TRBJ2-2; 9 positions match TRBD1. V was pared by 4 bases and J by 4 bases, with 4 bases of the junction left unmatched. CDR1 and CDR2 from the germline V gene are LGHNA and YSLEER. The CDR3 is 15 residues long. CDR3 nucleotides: TGCGCCAGCAGCCCAGGGACAGGGACCACCGGGGAGCTGTTTTTT. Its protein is CASSPGTGTTGELFF.

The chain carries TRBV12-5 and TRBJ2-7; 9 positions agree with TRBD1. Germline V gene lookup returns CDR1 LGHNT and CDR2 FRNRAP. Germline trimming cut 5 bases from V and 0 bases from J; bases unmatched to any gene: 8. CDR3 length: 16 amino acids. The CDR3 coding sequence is TGTGCTAGTGGTGGACCCGGGACAGGGATCTCCTACGAGCAGTACTTC. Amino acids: CASGGPGTGISYEQYF.

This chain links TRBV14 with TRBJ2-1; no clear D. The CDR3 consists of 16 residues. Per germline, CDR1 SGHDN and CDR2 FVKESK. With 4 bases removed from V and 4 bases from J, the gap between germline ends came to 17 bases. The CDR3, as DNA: TGTGCCAGCAGCCCTTACTCGTTCCCCCGATACAATGAGCAGTTCTTC. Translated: CASSPYSFPRYNEQFF. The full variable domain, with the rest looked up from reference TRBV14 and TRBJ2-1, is EAGVTQFPSHSVIEKGQTVTLRCDPISGHDNLYWYRRVMGKEIKFLLHFVKESKQDESGMPNNRFLAERTGGTYSTLKVQPAELEDSGVYFCASSPYSFPRYNEQFFGPGTRLTVL.

The CDR3 DNA reads TGTGCCAGCAGTGAAGCAGGGGCAAGAGGAAACACCATATATTTT. It yields the protein CASSEAGARGNTIYF. The V gene is TRBV6-1, the J gene TRBJ1-3; possible D gene TRBD1, 5 bases. The ends were cut back, 0 bases at V and 4 bases at J, with 10 bases in the middle. The CDR3 runs to 15 residues. Germline values: CDR1 MNHNS, CDR2 SASEGT.

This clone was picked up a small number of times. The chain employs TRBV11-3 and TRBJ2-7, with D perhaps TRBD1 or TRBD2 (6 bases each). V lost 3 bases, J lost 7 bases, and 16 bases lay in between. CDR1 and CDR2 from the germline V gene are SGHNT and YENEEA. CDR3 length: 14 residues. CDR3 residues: CASSLTGGNLEQYF. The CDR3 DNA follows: TGTGCCAGCAGCTTGACAGGCGGGAACCTTGAGCAGTACTTC.

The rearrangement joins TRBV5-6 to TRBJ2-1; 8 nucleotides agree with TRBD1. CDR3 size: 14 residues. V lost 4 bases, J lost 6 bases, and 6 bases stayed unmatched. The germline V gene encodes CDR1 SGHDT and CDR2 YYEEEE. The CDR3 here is CASSLGQGINEQFF. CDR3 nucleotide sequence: TGTGCCAGCAGCCTCGGACAGGGAATCAATGAGCAGTTCTTC.

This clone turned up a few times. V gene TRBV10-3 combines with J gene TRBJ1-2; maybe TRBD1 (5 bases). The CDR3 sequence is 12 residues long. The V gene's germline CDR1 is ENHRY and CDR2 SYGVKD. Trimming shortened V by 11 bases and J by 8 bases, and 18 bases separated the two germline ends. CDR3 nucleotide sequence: TGTGCCTCCGCCAACGACAGAAGGGGCTACACCTTC. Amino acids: CASANDRRGYTF.

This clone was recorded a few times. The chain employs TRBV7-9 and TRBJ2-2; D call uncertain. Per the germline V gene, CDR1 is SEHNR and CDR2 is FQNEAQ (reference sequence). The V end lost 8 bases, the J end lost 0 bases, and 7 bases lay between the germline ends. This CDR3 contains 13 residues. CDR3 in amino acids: CASREANTGELFF. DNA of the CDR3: TGTGCCAGCCGAGAAGCGAACACCGGGGAGCTGTTTTTT.